Listed below are T cell receptor beta chains from one sample, sequenced in a study of T cells after yellow fever vaccination. TCRdb redid the calling of the 5' RACE reads with MiXCR, one entry per CDR3 protein. The sample consists of around 330,000 distinct CDR3 sequences, 3.6% of them appearing once. The source material was PBMCs, sampled on the day of the yellow fever booster vaccination. Receptor source: a man aged 18 to 30 who received the YFV17D yellow fever vaccine. Both conserved end residues are part of each CDR3. The order of the fields is J gene, CDR3 length, V gene, D gene, clone size, CDR3 protein, CDR3 DNA. D genes are given only for firm matches. Part of the rows lack a size; the others show once, few, many or a class for expanded clones.

j_gene: TRBJ2-3; len: 16; v_gene: TRBV4-2; d_gene: TRBD2; abundance: NA; CDR3aa: CASSQGQRGSTDTQYF; CDR3nt: TGTGCCAGCAGCCAAGGTCAGCGGGGGAGCACAGATACGCAGTATTTT
j_gene: TRBJ1-6; len: 14; v_gene: TRBV4-3; d_gene: TRBD1; abundance: many; CDR3aa: CASSLGQVNSPLHF; CDR3nt: TGCGCCAGCAGCCTAGGACAGGTTAATTCACCCCTCCACTTT
j_gene: TRBJ1-1; len: 14; v_gene: TRBV5-1; d_gene: NA; abundance: many; CDR3aa: CASRSGGDGTEAFF; CDR3nt: TGCGCCAGCAGATCTGGGGGCGATGGGACTGAAGCTTTCTTT
j_gene: TRBJ1-2; len: 12; v_gene: TRBV29-1; d_gene: NA; abundance: NA; CDR3aa: CSVEDGVYGYTF; CDR3nt: TGCAGCGTTGAAGACGGCGTGTACGGCTACACCTTC
j_gene: TRBJ2-1; len: 12; v_gene: TRBV5-4; d_gene: NA; abundance: few; CDR3aa: CASSRQTNEQFF; CDR3nt: TGTGCCAGCAGCCGACAGACTAATGAGCAGTTCTTC
j_gene: TRBJ1-2; len: 15; v_gene: TRBV4-3; d_gene: NA; abundance: many; CDR3aa: CASSQWGYPTYGYTF; CDR3nt: TGCGCCAGCAGCCAATGGGGCTATCCCACCTATGGCTACACCTTC
j_gene: TRBJ2-5; len: 15; v_gene: TRBV24-1; d_gene: TRBD2; abundance: few; CDR3aa: CATSDVTSGGETQYF; CDR3nt: TGTGCCACCAGTGACGTGACTAGCGGGGGAGAGACCCAGTACTTC
j_gene: TRBJ2-2; len: 17; v_gene: TRBV7-9; d_gene: TRBD1; abundance: many; CDR3aa: CASSSSVLDRDTGELFF; CDR3nt: TGTGCCAGCAGCTCGTCCGTTTTGGACAGGGACACCGGGGAGCTGTTTTTT
j_gene: TRBJ2-5; len: 14; v_gene: TRBV7-9; d_gene: NA; abundance: many; CDR3aa: CASSLVSDQETQYF; CDR3nt: TGTGCCAGCAGCTTAGTTTCGGACCAAGAGACCCAGTACTTC
j_gene: TRBJ2-2; len: 15; v_gene: TRBV7-8; d_gene: NA; abundance: NA; CDR3aa: CASTPPRGGTGELFF; CDR3nt: TGTGCCAGCACCCCCCCCAGGGGAGGCACCGGGGAGCTGTTTTTT
j_gene: TRBJ2-6; len: 13; v_gene: TRBV30; d_gene: NA; abundance: few; CDR3aa: CAWGFSGANVLTF; CDR3nt: TGTGCCTGGGGGTTCTCTGGGGCCAACGTCCTGACTTTC
j_gene: TRBJ2-7; len: 14; v_gene: TRBV7-3; d_gene: NA; abundance: many; CDR3aa: CASSLVPGVEEQYF; CDR3nt: TGTGCCAGCAGCTTAGTCCCGGGGGTCGAGGAGCAGTACTTC
j_gene: TRBJ1-1; len: 14; v_gene: TRBV5-1; d_gene: TRBD1; abundance: NA; CDR3aa: CASSYRGSDTEAFF; CDR3nt: TGCGCCAGCAGCTACAGGGGTTCGGACACTGAAGCTTTCTTT
j_gene: TRBJ1-1; len: 14; v_gene: TRBV7-9; d_gene: NA; abundance: few; CDR3aa: CASSQSGMNTEAFF; CDR3nt: TGTGCCAGCAGCCAAAGTGGCATGAACACTGAAGCTTTCTTT
j_gene: TRBJ2-7; len: 15; v_gene: TRBV11-1; d_gene: TRBD1; abundance: few; CDR3aa: CASSARQGGVVEQYF; CDR3nt: TGTGCCAGCAGCGCCCGACAGGGCGGTGTGGTCGAGCAGTACTTC
j_gene: TRBJ2-3; len: 14; v_gene: TRBV7-8; d_gene: TRBD2; abundance: many; CDR3aa: CASSLDGGADTQYF; CDR3nt: TGTGCCAGCAGCTTAGACGGGGGGGCAGATACGCAGTATTTT
j_gene: TRBJ2-3; len: 14; v_gene: TRBV6-2/TRBV6-3; d_gene: NA; abundance: many; CDR3aa: CASSETGRTDTQYF; CDR3nt: TGTGCCAGCTCGGAGACAGGTCGCACAGATACGCAGTATTTT
j_gene: TRBJ1-3; len: 14; v_gene: TRBV6-5; d_gene: NA; abundance: many; CDR3aa: CASSVTPVANTIYF; CDR3nt: TGTGCCAGCAGTGTGACTCCCGTGGCAAACACCATATATTTT
j_gene: TRBJ2-3; len: 14; v_gene: TRBV6-4; d_gene: TRBD1; abundance: many; CDR3aa: CASSGTGGTDTQYF; CDR3nt: TGTGCCAGCAGTGGGACAGGGGGCACAGATACGCAGTATTTT
j_gene: TRBJ1-1; len: 13; v_gene: TRBV6-5; d_gene: NA; abundance: many; CDR3aa: CASRFVMNTEAFF; CDR3nt: TGTGCCAGCAGGTTCGTCATGAACACTGAAGCTTTCTTT
j_gene: TRBJ1-1; len: 14; v_gene: TRBV12-3/TRBV12-4; d_gene: TRBD1; abundance: many; CDR3aa: CASGVRGFSPEAFF; CDR3nt: TGTGCCAGCGGGGTCAGGGGGTTTTCCCCTGAAGCTTTCTTT
j_gene: TRBJ1-1; len: 14; v_gene: TRBV5-1; d_gene: TRBD1; abundance: NA; CDR3aa: CASSWTGSNTEAFF; CDR3nt: TGCGCCAGCAGCTGGACAGGGTCGAACACTGAAGCTTTCTTT
j_gene: TRBJ2-1; len: 18; v_gene: TRBV4-1; d_gene: NA; abundance: many; CDR3aa: CASSPLVPSRGPDGEQFF; CDR3nt: TGCGCCAGCAGCCCCTTGGTCCCCTCGCGGGGGCCGGATGGGGAGCAGTTCTTC
j_gene: TRBJ1-4; len: 15; v_gene: TRBV18; d_gene: NA; abundance: few; CDR3aa: CASSPMSPANEKLFF; CDR3nt: TGTGCCAGCTCACCTATGAGTCCAGCTAATGAAAAACTGTTTTTT
j_gene: TRBJ2-7; len: 12; v_gene: TRBV7-8; d_gene: TRBD1; abundance: many; CDR3aa: CASRGQPYEQYF; CDR3nt: TGTGCCAGCAGGGGACAGCCCTACGAGCAGTACTTC
j_gene: TRBJ1-3; len: 13; v_gene: TRBV20-1; d_gene: NA; abundance: many; CDR3aa: CSARQLSGNTIYF; CDR3nt: TGCAGTGCTCGACAGCTCTCTGGAAACACCATATATTTT
j_gene: TRBJ1-4; len: 14; v_gene: TRBV18; d_gene: TRBD1; abundance: NA; CDR3aa: CASSPQGALEKLFF; CDR3nt: TGTGCCAGCTCACCTCAGGGGGCGCTTGAAAAACTGTTTTTT
j_gene: TRBJ2-3; len: 15; v_gene: TRBV6-5; d_gene: NA; abundance: NA; CDR3aa: CASNRRPMRGDTQYF; CDR3nt: TGTGCCAGCAACCGACGACCCATGCGTGGGGATACGCAGTATTTT
j_gene: TRBJ2-5; len: 15; v_gene: TRBV5-4; d_gene: NA; abundance: few; CDR3aa: CASSLTRSGRETQYF; CDR3nt: TGTGCCAGCAGCTTGACGAGATCGGGGAGAGAGACCCAGTACTTC
j_gene: TRBJ2-7; len: 12; v_gene: TRBV7-9; d_gene: NA; abundance: many; CDR3aa: CASSLVVYEQYF; CDR3nt: TGTGCCAGCAGCTTAGTAGTTTACGAGCAGTACTTC
j_gene: TRBJ2-1; len: 14; v_gene: TRBV5-1; d_gene: TRBD2; abundance: many; CDR3aa: CASTGTSGTNEQFF; CDR3nt: TGCGCCAGCACAGGGACTAGCGGTACGAATGAGCAGTTCTTC
j_gene: TRBJ1-6; len: 14; v_gene: TRBV25-1; d_gene: NA; abundance: many; CDR3aa: CASTSGTSDSPLHF; CDR3nt: TGTGCCAGCACATCCGGGACGTCGGATTCACCCCTCCACTTT